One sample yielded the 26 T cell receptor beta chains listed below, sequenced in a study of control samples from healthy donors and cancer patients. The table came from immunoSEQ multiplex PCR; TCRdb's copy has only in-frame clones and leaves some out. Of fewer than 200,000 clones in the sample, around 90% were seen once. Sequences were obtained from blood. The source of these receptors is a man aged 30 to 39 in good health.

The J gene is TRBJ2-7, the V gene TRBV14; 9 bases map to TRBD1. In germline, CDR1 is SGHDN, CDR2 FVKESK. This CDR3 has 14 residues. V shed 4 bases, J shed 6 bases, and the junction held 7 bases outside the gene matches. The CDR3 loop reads CASSPGDRAREQYF. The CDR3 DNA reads TGTGCCAGCAGCCCCGGGGACAGGGCTCGCGAGCAGTACTTC.

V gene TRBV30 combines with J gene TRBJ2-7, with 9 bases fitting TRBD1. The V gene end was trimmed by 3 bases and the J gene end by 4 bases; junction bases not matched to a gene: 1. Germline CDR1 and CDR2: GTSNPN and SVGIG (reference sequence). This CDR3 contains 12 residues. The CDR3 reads CAWSGTGYEQYF. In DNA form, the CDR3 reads TGTGCCTGGAGCGGGACAGGGTACGAGCAGTACTTC.

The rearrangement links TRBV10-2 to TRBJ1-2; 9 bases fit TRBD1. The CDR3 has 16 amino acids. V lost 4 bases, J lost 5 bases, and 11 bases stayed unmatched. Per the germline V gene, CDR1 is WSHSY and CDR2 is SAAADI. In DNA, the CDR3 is TGCGCCAGCAGTGTTCTCAGGGGGACAGGGAAATATGGCTACACCTTC. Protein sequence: CASSVLRGTGKYGYTF.

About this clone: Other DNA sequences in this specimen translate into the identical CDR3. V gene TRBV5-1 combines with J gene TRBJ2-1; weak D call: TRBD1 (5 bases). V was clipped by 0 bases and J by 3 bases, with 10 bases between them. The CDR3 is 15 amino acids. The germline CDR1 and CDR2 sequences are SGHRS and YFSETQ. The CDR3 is CASSLEGQGYNEQFF. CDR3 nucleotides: TGCGCCAGCAGCTTGGAGGGCCAGGGCTACAATGAGCAGTTCTTC.

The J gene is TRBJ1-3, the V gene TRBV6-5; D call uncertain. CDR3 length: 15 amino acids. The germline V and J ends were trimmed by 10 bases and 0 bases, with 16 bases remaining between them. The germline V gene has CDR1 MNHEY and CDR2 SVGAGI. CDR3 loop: CATSLRSSSGNTIYF. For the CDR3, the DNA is TGTGCCACCTCACTCAGGTCGAGCTCTGGAAACACCATATATTTT.

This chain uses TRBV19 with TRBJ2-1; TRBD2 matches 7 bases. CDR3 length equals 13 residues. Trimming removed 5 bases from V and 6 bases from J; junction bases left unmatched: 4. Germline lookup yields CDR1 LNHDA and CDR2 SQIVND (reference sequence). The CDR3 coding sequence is TGTGCCAGTAGTTTGACTAGCCTCAATGAGCAGTTCTTC. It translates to CASSLTSLNEQFF.

Written as DNA, the CDR3 is TGTGCCAGCAGTTCGACAGGGAATGGCTACACCTTC. Protein sequence: CASSSTGNGYTF. The chain employs TRBV6-6 and TRBJ1-2; 7 bases are shared with TRBD1. This CDR3 contains 12 residues. Germline loops: CDR1 MNHNY, CDR2 SVGAGI (reference sequence). Losses at the gene ends were 4 bases for V and 6 bases for J; bases not matched to a gene: 2.

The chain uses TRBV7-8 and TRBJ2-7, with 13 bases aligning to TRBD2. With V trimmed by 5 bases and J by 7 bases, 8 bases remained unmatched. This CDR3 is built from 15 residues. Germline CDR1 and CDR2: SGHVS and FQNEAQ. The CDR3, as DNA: TGTGCCAGCAGCCCGCAGGGACTAGCGGGACGTGAGCAGTACTTC. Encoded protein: CASSPQGLAGREQYF.

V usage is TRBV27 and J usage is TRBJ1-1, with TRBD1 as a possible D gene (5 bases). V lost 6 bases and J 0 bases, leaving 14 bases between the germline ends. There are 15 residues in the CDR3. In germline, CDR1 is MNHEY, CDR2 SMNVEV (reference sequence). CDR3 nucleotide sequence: TGTGCCAGCAGCCCCCGAGCAGGGCTGAACACTGAAGCTTTCTTT. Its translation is CASSPRAGLNTEAFF.

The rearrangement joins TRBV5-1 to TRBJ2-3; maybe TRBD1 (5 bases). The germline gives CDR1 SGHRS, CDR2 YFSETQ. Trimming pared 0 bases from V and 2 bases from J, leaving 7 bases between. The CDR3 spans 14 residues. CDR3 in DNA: TGCGCCAGCAGCTTGGGACAGATCACAGATACGCAGTATTTT. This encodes CASSLGQITDTQYF.

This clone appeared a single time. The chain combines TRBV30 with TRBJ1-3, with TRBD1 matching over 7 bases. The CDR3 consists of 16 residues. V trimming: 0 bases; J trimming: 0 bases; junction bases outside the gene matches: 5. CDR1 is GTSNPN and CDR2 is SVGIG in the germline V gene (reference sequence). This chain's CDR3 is CAWSVRTGPSGNTIYF. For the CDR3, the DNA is TGTGCCTGGAGTGTAAGGACAGGTCCCTCTGGAAACACCATATATTTT.

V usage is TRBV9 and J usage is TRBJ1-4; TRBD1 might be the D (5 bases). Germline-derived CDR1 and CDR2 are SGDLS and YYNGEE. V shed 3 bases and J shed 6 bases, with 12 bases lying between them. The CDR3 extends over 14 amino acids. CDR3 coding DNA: TGTGCCAGCAGCGCAGACAGCGGGGATGAAAAACTGTTTTTT. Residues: CASSADSGDEKLFF.

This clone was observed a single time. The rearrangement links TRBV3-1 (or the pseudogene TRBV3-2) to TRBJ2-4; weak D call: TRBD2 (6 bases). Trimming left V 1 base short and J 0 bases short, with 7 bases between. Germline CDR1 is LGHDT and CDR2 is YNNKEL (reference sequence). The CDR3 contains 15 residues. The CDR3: CASSQAGVAKNIQYF. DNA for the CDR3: TGTGCCAGCAGCCAAGCGGGGGTAGCCAAAAACATTCAGTACTTC.

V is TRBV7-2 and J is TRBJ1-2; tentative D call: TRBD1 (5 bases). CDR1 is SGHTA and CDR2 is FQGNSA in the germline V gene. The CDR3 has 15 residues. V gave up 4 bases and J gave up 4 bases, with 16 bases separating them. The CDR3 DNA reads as TGTGCCAGCAGCTCCCTCGGGTCAGGGCGCTATGGCTACACCTTC. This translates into CASSSLGSGRYGYTF.

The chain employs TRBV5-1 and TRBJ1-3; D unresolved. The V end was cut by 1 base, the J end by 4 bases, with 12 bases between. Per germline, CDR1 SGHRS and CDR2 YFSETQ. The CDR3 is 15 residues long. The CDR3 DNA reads TGCGCCAGCAGCTTGCAATGGGAATCCGGAAACACCATATATTTT. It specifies CASSLQWESGNTIYF.

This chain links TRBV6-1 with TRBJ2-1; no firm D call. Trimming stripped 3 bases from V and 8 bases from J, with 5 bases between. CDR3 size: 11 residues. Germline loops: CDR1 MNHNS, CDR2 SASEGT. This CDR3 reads CASSEFYEQFF. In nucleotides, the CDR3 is TGTGCCAGCAGTGAGTTCTATGAGCAGTTCTTC.

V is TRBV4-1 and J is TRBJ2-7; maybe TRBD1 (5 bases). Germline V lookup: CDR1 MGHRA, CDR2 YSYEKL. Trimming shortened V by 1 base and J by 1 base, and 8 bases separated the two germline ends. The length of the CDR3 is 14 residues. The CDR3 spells CASSQGAGSYEQYF. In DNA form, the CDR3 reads TGCGCCAGCAGCCAAGGGGCAGGGTCCTACGAGCAGTACTTC.

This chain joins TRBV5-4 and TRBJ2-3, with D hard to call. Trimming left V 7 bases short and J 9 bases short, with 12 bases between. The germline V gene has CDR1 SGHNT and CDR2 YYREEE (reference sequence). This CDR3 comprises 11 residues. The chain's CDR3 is CASFEASTQYF. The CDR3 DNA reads TGTGCCAGCTTTGAGGCCTCAACGCAGTATTTT. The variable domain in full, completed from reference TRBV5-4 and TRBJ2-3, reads ETGVTQSPTHLIKTRGQQVTLRCSSQSGHNTVSWYQQALGQGPQFIFQYYREEENGRGNFPPRFSGLQFPNYSSELNVNALELDDSALYLCASFEASTQYFGPGTRLTVL.

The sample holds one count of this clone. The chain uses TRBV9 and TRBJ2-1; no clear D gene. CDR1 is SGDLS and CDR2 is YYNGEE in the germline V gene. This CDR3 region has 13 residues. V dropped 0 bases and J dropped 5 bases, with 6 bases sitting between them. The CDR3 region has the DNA TGTGCCAGCAGCGTAGCCACCCACAATGAGCAGTTCTTC. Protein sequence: CASSVATHNEQFF.

The CDR3 is CASSVGRSGTQYF. The CDR3 nucleotides read TGTGCCAGCAGCGTAGGGAGGAGCGGAACGCAGTACTTC. The chain recombines TRBV9 with TRBJ2-7, with TRBD2 as a possible D gene (5 bases). The V gene's germline CDR1 is SGDLS and CDR2 YYNGEE. Trimming stripped 0 bases from V and 9 bases from J, with 13 bases between. CDR3 size: 13 residues. The full variable domain, in which reference TRBV9 and TRBJ2-7 provide the parts outside the CDR3, is DSGVTQTPKHLITATGQRVTLRCSPRSGDLSVYWYQQSLDQGLQFLIQYYNGEERAKGNILERFSAQQFPDLHSELNLSSLELGDSALYFCASSVGRSGTQYFGPGTRLTVT.

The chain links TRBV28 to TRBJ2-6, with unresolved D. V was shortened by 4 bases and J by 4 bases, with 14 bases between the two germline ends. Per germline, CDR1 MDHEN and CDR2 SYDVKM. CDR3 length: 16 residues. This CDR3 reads CASSSSAMPGANVLTF. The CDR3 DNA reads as TGTGCCAGCAGTTCGAGCGCCATGCCCGGGGCCAACGTCCTGACTTTC.

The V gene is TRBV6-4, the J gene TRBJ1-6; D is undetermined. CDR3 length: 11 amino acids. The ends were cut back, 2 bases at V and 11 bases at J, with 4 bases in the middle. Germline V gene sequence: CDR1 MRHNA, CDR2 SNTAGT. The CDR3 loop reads CASSDGPPLHF. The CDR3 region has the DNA TGTGCCAGCAGTGACGGGCCACCCCTCCACTTT.

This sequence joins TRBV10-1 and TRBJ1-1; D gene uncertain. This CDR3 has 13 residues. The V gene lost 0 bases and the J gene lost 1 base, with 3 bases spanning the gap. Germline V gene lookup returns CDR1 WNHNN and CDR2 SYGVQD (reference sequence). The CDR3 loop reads CASSESRNTEAFF. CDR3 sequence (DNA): TGCGCCAGCAGTGAGTCAAGGAACACTGAAGCTTTCTTT.

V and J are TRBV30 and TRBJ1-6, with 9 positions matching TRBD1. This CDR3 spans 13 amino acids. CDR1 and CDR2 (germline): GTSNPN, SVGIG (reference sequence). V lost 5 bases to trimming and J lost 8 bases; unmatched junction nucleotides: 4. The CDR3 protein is CAWDRGFYSPLHF. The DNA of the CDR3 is TGTGCCTGGGACAGGGGGTTTTATTCACCCCTCCACTTT.

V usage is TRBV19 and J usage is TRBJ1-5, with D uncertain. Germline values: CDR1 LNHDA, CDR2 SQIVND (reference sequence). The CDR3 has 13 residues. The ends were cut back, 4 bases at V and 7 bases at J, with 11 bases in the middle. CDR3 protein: CASSTTVGQPQHF. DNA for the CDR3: TGTGCCAGTAGTACCACGGTAGGACAGCCCCAGCATTTT.

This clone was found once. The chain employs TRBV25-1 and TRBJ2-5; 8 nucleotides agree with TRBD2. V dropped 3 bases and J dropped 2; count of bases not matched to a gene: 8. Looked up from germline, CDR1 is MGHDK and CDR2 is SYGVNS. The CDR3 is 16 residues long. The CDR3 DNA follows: TGTGCCAGCAGTGATAAGTTTGCTAGCGGGCAAGAGACCCAGTACTTC. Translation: CASSDKFASGQETQYF.